Presented here are 11 T cell receptor beta chains from one specimen sequenced in a study of response to subunit inactivated influenza vaccine (dated by TCRdb to 2017 to 2018). The library was obtained by RT-PCR. TCRdb shows the sequencer as Illumina HiSeq 2500. TCRdb itself trimmed the public reads at Q25 with fastp, ran MiXCR and retained productive beta chains. A single entry per CDR3 protein holds the most common genes and DNA from its merged rows. This sample gives about 620,000 distinct CDR3 sequences in total; about an eighth of them show up just once. The ten largest account for roughly 10% of the sample. Sequencing was performed on PBMCs from blood, taken on the day of vaccination. The receptors derive from a man aged 50 to 60 who received an inactivated influenza vaccine. Donor details come from another sample of the same person, matched by shared clones.

This clonotype has a handful of counts. V is TRBV5-8 and J is TRBJ2-1; tentative D call: TRBD1 (6 bases). Trimming cost V 1 base and J 8 bases, with 19 bases left between them. This CDR3 spans 16 amino acids. From germline, CDR1 is SGHTS and CDR2 YDEGEE. In DNA form, the CDR3 reads TGTGCCAGCAGCTTGCCCAGAAGGGGGTATGTAGATGAGCAGTTCTTC. Amino acids: CASSLPRRGYVDEQFF.

The V call is TRBV14, the J call TRBJ1-1; possible D gene TRBD1, 6 bases. The CDR3 consists of 13 residues. Germline V lookup: CDR1 SGHDN, CDR2 FVKESK. Trimming stripped 2 bases from V and 10 bases from J, with 14 bases between. Here the CDR3 DNA reads TGTGCCAGCAGCCAACCAGGGGAGCTTTCAGCTTTCTTT. As protein: CASSQPGELSAFF.

The chain has TRBV5-1 and TRBJ2-5; 9 bases line up with TRBD1. The germline gives CDR1 SGHRS, CDR2 YFSETQ. CDR3 length: 14 residues. Losses at the gene ends were 5 bases for V and 3 bases for J; bases not matched to a gene: 5. The CDR3 nucleotides are TGCGCCAGCAGAGATACAGGGGGCGAAGAGACCCAGTACTTC. Translated: CASRDTGGEETQYF.

The chain joins TRBV7-8 to TRBJ1-2; tentatively, D is TRBD1 (5 bases). The CDR3 has 15 amino acids. With 5 bases removed from V and 4 bases from J, the gap between germline ends came to 17 bases. Per germline, CDR1 SGHVS and CDR2 FQNEAQ. CDR3 coding DNA: TGTGCCAGCAGCCCGACTCGGGACTTTGGCTATGGCTACACCTTC. It translates to CASSPTRDFGYGYTF.

In its sample, this clonotype was seen many times. The V call is TRBV9, the J call TRBJ2-2; 10 bases fit TRBD1. Germline V gives CDR1 SGDLS, CDR2 YYNGEE. The CDR3 is 17 amino acids. The trim removed 0 bases at V and 4 bases at J, leaving 6 bases unmatched. CDR3 DNA: TGTGCCAGCAGCGTAGGGGGACAGGGGATCGGCACCGGGGAGCTGTTTTTT. Translated, it gives CASSVGGQGIGTGELFF.

There are a few counts of this clonotype. The rearrangement uses TRBV7-2 and TRBJ1-2, with D unclear. The CDR3 is made up of 14 amino acids. Germline assignment: CDR1 SGHTA and CDR2 FQGNSA. V shed 2 bases and J shed 1 base, with 8 bases lying between them. The CDR3 region is CASSLSARNYGYTF. In nucleotides, the CDR3 is TGTGCCAGCAGCTTATCGGCCCGTAACTATGGCTACACCTTC.

This clonotype has only a few counts. The J gene is TRBJ2-1, the V gene TRBV7-2; 9 bases fit TRBD2. Germline V lookup: CDR1 SGHTA, CDR2 FQGNSA. Trimming took 2 bases from V and 6 from J; bases not matched to a gene: 5. This CDR3 comprises 15 residues. The CDR3 loop reads CASSLRPGLANEQFF. For the CDR3, the DNA is TGTGCCAGCAGCTTACGTCCGGGACTAGCCAATGAGCAGTTCTTC.

This chain links TRBV29-1 with TRBJ2-2; TRBD2 matches 9 bases. The CDR3 covers 15 residues. V gave up 7 bases and J gave up 5 bases; unmatched junction bases: 11. Per germline, CDR1 SQVTM and CDR2 ANQGSEA. In nucleotides, the CDR3 is TGCAGCGCAAGTAGCGGGAGTTGGGGAACCGGGGAGCTGTTTTTT. Translated: CSASSGSWGTGELFF.

This clonotype came up a few times. The gene calls are TRBV12-3 or TRBV12-4 and TRBJ1-5, with D maybe TRBD1 (5 bases). Trimming removed 1 base from V and 6 bases from J, with 10 bases in between. This CDR3 has 14 amino acids. The CDR3 region has the DNA TGTGCCAGCAGTTTAGTGAGGGGAGGTCAGCCCCAGCATTTT. Its protein product is CASSLVRGGQPQHF.

This clonotype appeared many times. The chain couples TRBV6-5 to TRBJ2-3, with D unresolved. The CDR3 totals 11 residues. Germline V gene sequence: CDR1 MNHEY, CDR2 SVGAGI. Between the trimmed V and J ends, which lost 4 bases and 4 bases, there was a span of 3 bases. Here the CDR3 reads CASSSSDTQYF. In DNA, the CDR3 is TGTGCCAGCAGTTCCTCAGATACGCAGTATTTT.

This clonotype has more than one count but fewer than ten. V and J are TRBV10-3 and TRBJ2-5, with TRBD2 as a possible D gene (6 bases). This CDR3 is 15 amino acids long. CDR1 is ENHRY, CDR2 SYGVKD, per germline. V shed 10 bases and J shed 1 base, with 19 bases lying between them. As DNA, the CDR3 is TGTGCCACCAGAAACTCCGGGGGATCCCAAGAGACCCAGTACTTC. This sequence encodes CATRNSGGSQETQYF.